This entry lists 8 T cell receptor beta chains sequenced from one sample in a study of yellow fever vaccine responses in identical twins. One entry per CDR3 protein, called by TCRdb with MiXCR from the RT-PCR reads. The profile shows fewer than 11,000 distinct CDR3 sequences, less than 85% of them singletons. Specimen: T cells from blood (PBMCs), unsorted or a sorted subset (not recorded which), collected before or after yellow fever vaccination (not recorded which). These receptors came from a woman younger than 30 who received the yellow fever vaccine.

The chain combines TRBV2 with TRBJ2-3, with D uncertain. The germline V gene has CDR1 SNHLY and CDR2 FYNNEI. V lost 8 bases, J lost 2 bases, and 20 bases lay in between. This CDR3 has 16 amino acids. As DNA, the CDR3 is TGTGCCAGCTCGCCGGGCCGATCTATCATCACAGATACGCAGTATTTT. It is translated as CASSPGRSIITDTQYF.

The chain couples TRBV11-2 to TRBJ2-3; 8 bases fit TRBD2. CDR1 and CDR2 from the germline V gene are SGHAT and FQNNGV. Unmatched junction bases numbered 4, after V lost 5 bases and J lost 0 bases. This CDR3 comprises 15 residues. CDR3 region: CASSPGGLSTDTQYF. The CDR3 DNA is TGTGCCAGCAGCCCGGGGGGGCTGAGCACAGATACGCAGTATTTT.

This rearrangement joins TRBV18 to TRBJ1-4, with 10 nucleotides matching TRBD1. This CDR3 comprises 15 residues. Germline V gives CDR1 KGHSH, CDR2 LQKENI. V shed 3 bases and J 8 bases; nucleotides not matched to a gene: 6. The CDR3 sequence is CASSPPGQGGEKLFF. The CDR3, as DNA: TGTGCCAGCTCACCTCCCGGACAGGGGGGAGAAAAACTGTTTTTT.

The rearrangement joins TRBV5-1 to TRBJ1-6; D gene ambiguous. The CDR3 is 13 amino acids. CDR1 SGHRS and CDR2 YFSETQ come from the germline V gene. V lost 6 bases and J lost 9, with 13 bases in between. The CDR3 spells CASNRGPFSPLHF. Written as DNA, the CDR3 is TGCGCCAGCAATCGCGGCCCCTTTTCACCCCTCCACTTT. Together with reference TRBV5-1 and TRBJ1-6, the CDR3 gives the full variable domain: KAGVTQTPRYLIKTRGQQVTLSCSPISGHRSVSWYQQTPGQGLQFLFEYFSETQRNKGNFPGRFSGRQFSNSRSEMNVSTLELGDSALYLCASNRGPFSPLHFGNGTRLTVT.

This sequence joins TRBV3-1 and TRBJ1-1; D is unclear. Germline lookup yields CDR1 LGHDT and CDR2 YNNKEL (reference sequence). Trimming took 4 bases from V and 6 from J, leaving 15 bases between them. CDR3 length equals 14 residues. The CDR3 loop is CASSPGRRNPEAFF. The CDR3 bases are TGTGCCAGCAGCCCGGGGAGGCGTAACCCTGAAGCTTTCTTT.

This rearrangement joins TRBV13 to TRBJ2-7, with D possibly being TRBD1 (5 bases). Germline loops: CDR1 PRHDT, CDR2 FYEKMQ (reference sequence). Deletions cut 3 bases from V and 3 bases from J, with 12 bases between. CDR3 length: 14 amino acids. In DNA form, the CDR3 reads TGTGCCAGCAGCTTCGGACAACTCAACTACGAGCAGTACTTC. Amino acids: CASSFGQLNYEQYF.

The sample holds a few counts of this clonotype. CDR3 loop: CASSLKGETQYF. The CDR3 bases are TGCGCCAGCAGCTTGAAGGGTGAGACCCAGTACTTC. The gene calls are TRBV5-1 and TRBJ2-5; D remains ambiguous. The CDR3 contains 12 residues. Between the trimmed V and J ends, which lost 1 base and 5 bases, there was a span of 6 bases. Germline-derived CDR1 and CDR2 are SGHRS and YFSETQ.

V is TRBV6-1 and J is TRBJ1-1; a weak D match, TRBD1 (5 bases). V lost 5 bases, J lost 2 bases, and 9 bases lay in between. CDR1 and CDR2 from the germline V gene are MNHNS and SASEGT. The CDR3 totals 13 residues. The CDR3 spells CASSRGVNTEAFF. The DNA for the CDR3 is TGTGCCAGCAGTCGGGGGGTAAACACTGAAGCTTTCTTT.